A selection of T cell receptor beta chains follows, all from one sample in a study of T-cell memory formation after mild COVID-19. Using its own MiXCR run on the 5' RACE reads, TCRdb lists one record per CDR3 protein. The sample contains about 88,000 distinct CDR3 sequences, more than 20% of which appear only once. The sample taken for sequencing was PBMCs or a T cell subset sorted from them (not recorded which). These receptors were taken from a man aged 18 to 30 who had mild COVID-19 (a few samples of this study predate the infection). Cell type and time point are not known. The CDR3 runs from the conserved cysteine through the conserved F or W. Some rows have no size entry. The others give once, few or many, or a class for an expanded clone.

>TRBV20-1|.|TRBJ2-3
CSANRDSTDTQYF
>TRBV5-6|.|TRBJ2-7
CASSLPGQGHYEQYF
>TRBV29-1|.|TRBJ1-2
CSVEPRDRARGYTF
>TRBV5-1|.|TRBJ2-5
CASSFRGGPKETQYF
>TRBV5-1|few|TRBJ2-6
CASSLERLGLHSGANVLTF
>TRBV29-1|.|TRBJ2-1
CSVEDGANEQFF
>TRBV4-1|.|TRBJ1-1
CASSQDQANTEAFF
>TRBV7-9|few|TRBJ1-5
CASGGTDSNQPQHF
>TRBV7-9|few|TRBJ2-7
CASTSDLRTYEQYF
>TRBV12-3/TRBV12-4|.|TRBJ2-2
CASSPTGRDRGIYTGELFF
>TRBV25-1|.|TRBJ2-2
CASRAGNTGELFF
>TRBV7-9|.|TRBJ1-6
CASSAHRNSPLHF
>TRBV7-9|few|TRBJ2-1
CASSSGRHEQFF
>TRBV12-3/TRBV12-4|few|TRBJ2-7
CASAGQIPYEQYF
>TRBV12-3/TRBV12-4|few|TRBJ1-5
CASSLWDRNWQPQHF
>TRBV7-3|few|TRBJ2-3
CASSSDTPDTQYF
>TRBV20-1|.|TRBJ1-2
CSALSLYGYTF
>TRBV4-3|.|TRBJ1-2
CASSQGALSWGYTF
>TRBV12-3/TRBV12-4|few|TRBJ1-1
CASSPPGTEAFF
>TRBV5-4|.|TRBJ1-4
CASSLALGNEKLFF
>TRBV6-2/TRBV6-3|.|TRBJ2-5
CASSPRGADKETQYF
>TRBV27|few|TRBJ2-7
CASSSPGQNYEQYF
>TRBV11-1|.|TRBJ2-1
CASSLAGGGGQFF
>TRBV25-1|few|TRBJ2-2
CASRGQGMSNTGELFF
>TRBV6-2/TRBV6-3|.|TRBJ2-7
CASSYSTRGRFDEQYF
>TRBV6-5|few|TRBJ1-1
CASSLQVNTEAFF
>TRBV29-1|.|TRBJ2-2
CSVSRDPGELFF
>TRBV27|few|TRBJ2-7
CASSLSGVHEQYF
>TRBV7-6|few|TRBJ2-3
CASSFFGGARDTQYF
>TRBV7-9|.|TRBJ2-5
CASSPTGGAETQYF
>TRBV12-3/TRBV12-4|.|TRBJ1-2
CASSPLGEGLYGYTF
>TRBV7-6|.|TRBJ1-6
CASSLRLGGPLHF
>TRBV29-1|.|TRBJ1-3
CSALLNTGNTIYF
>TRBV12-5|few|TRBJ1-1
CASGSGQGNTEAFF
>TRBV29-1|.|TRBJ2-3
CSVDGGEGTDTQYF
>TRBV29-1|once|TRBJ2-7
CSVLPRGAYEQYF
>TRBV12-3/TRBV12-4|.|TRBJ1-2
CASSYGGADGYTF
>TRBV20-1|once|TRBJ1-2
CSATGVLHGYTF
>TRBV5-1|.|TRBJ2-3
CASSLGQGATDTQYF
>TRBV9|few|TRBJ2-1
CASSASTGLFFYNEQFF
>TRBV12-3/TRBV12-4|few|TRBJ2-4
CASSLIGEAKNIQYF
>TRBV7-9|few|TRBJ1-1
CASSAALALRTEAFF
>TRBV12-5|.|TRBJ1-2
CASGITPDRYGYTF
>TRBV7-9|.|TRBJ2-6
CASSSQPPAGANVLTF
>TRBV6-6|.|TRBJ2-6
CASMPPGSGANVLTF
>TRBV11-2|.|TRBJ2-5
CASSLGQGAQYF
>TRBV6-1|.|TRBJ2-4
CASSDSKNIQYF
>TRBV11-2|few|TRBJ2-3
CASSLDGLAGGTDTQYF
>TRBV28|few|TRBJ2-3
CASSLSAETDTQYF
>TRBV12-3/TRBV12-4|.|TRBJ2-5
CASSFELGTQYF
>TRBV12-3/TRBV12-4|.|TRBJ2-3
CASSLGVSGAPASTQYF
>TRBV7-2|few|TRBJ2-2
CASSDRQTDTGELFF
>TRBV7-9|few|TRBJ2-7
CASSLGGSDEQYF
>TRBV9|few|TRBJ2-7
CASSANQGEQYF
>TRBV12-3/TRBV12-4|many|TRBJ2-1
CASSLQAGGPHEQFF
>TRBV5-6|few|TRBJ2-7
CASSLYLRTGNEQYF
>TRBV6-5|few|TRBJ2-2
CASWGVLPGTGELFF
>TRBV6-5|.|TRBJ2-1
CASSYYPPGEAYNEQFF